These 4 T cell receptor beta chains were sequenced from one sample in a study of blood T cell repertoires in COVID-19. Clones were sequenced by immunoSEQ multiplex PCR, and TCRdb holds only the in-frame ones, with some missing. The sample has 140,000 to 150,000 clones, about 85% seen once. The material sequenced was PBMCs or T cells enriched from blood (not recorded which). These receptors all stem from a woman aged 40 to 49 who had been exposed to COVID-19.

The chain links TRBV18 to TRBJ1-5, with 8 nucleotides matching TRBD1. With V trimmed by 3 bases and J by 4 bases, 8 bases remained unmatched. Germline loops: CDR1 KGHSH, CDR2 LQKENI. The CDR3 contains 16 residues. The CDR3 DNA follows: TGTGCCAGCTCACCGGGCCGGACAGGGATTAATCAGCCCCAGCATTTT. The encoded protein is CASSPGRTGINQPQHF.

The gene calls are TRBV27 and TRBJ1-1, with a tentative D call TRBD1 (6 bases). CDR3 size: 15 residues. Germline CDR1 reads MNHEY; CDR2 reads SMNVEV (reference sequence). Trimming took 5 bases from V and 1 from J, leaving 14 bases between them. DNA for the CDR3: TGTGCCAGCAGTGTACGACAGGCCAAGAACACTGAAGCTTTCTTT. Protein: CASSVRQAKNTEAFF.

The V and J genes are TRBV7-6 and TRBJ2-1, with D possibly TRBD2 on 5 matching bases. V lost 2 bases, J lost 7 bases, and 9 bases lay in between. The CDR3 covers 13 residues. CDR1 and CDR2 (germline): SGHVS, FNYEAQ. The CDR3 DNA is TGTGCCAGCAGCTTAACGGGCGGGAATGAGCAGTTCTTC. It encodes CASSLTGGNEQFF.

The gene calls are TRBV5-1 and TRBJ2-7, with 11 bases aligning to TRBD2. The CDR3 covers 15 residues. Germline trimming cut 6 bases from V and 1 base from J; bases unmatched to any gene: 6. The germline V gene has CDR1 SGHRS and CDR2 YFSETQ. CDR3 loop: CASTSLAGVSYEQYF. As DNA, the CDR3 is TGCGCCAGCACGTCACTAGCGGGAGTTTCCTACGAGCAGTACTTC. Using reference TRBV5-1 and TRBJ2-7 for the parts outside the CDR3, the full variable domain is KAGVTQTPRYLIKTRGQQVTLSCSPISGHRSVSWYQQTPGQGLQFLFEYFSETQRNKGNFPGRFSGRQFSNSRSEMNVSTLELGDSALYLCASTSLAGVSYEQYFGPGTRLTVT.